Described below is a single TCR beta chain sequence and its context. This clonotype was seen repeatedly, ten times or more. This receptor's antigen is unknown. No base-level quality is on record; no much larger clone is a single base apart. This specimen's time point label, interpreted: pre-pandemic baseline sample and day 111 after first positive SARS-CoV-2 test. The data originate from a study of kidney transplant recipient with SARS-CoV-2 infection (dated by TCRdb to the early 2020s). Taken from cysteine to phenylalanine, the CDR3 has 16 residues. This entry keeps only the CDR3 DNA: 48 bases, framed from base 1. The germline V gene (reference sequence) yields SGHKS for CDR1 and YYEKEE for CDR2. V sheds 7 bases and J sheds 4 bases, leaving 23 bases between their ends. TCRdb shows the sequencer as Illumina MiSeq. Profiling of the peripheral T cell repertoire was carried out for human TCRbeta genes. Under the source paper's analysis protocol: To account for variability over time, differences in clonotype abundance were tested using beta-binomial modelling. Expanded clonotypes were screened against the ImmuneCODE reference database of SARS-CoV-2-associated TCRs and were mapped to viral genome regions. Additional repertoire analyses were carried out for TRBV gene usage, CDR3 length, CDR3 amino acid overlap between time points, clonotype abundance distributions and Jaccard similarity. The raw public data were reprocessed by TCRdb itself: fastp quality trimming at Q25, MiXCR clonotype calling, in-frame beta chains only. Rows matching on CDR3 protein sequence are summarized as one entry with the most common DNA and genes. TCRdb, rather than the study authors, made the V and J calls. The sample has approximately 250,000 distinct CDR3 sequences on record, around 28% of them singletons. The ten largest make up less than 8.5% of the sample.

Sequencing was performed on a blood sample, taken at baseline and on day 111 from a kidney transplant recipient. The source is a male patient between 25 and 40 years old who had COVID-19 and was a kidney transplant recipient. In patients who had a transplant, some T cells may come from the graft donor. This sequence uses TRBV5-5 and TRBJ1-2; too little of a D gene remains to name it. The bases are TGTGCCAGCTTTCCTTTTGTCTCGCGAAAGACCTATGGCTACACCTTC. Its translation is CASFPFVSRKTYGYTF.